This note documents a single TCR beta chain sequence. This clone was detected only once. Its antigen has not been determined. No base-level quality is on record; no much larger clone is a single base apart. The sample is drawn from a study of cytomegalovirus exposure and HLA in healthy donors (TCRdb year 2017). General notes on the study: An earlier analysis of some 500 of the donors reported roughly 270 Gb of sequence data and approximately 110 million unique TCR beta sequences from 150 million to 200 million T cells. Along with the approximately 700-subject first cohort, a separate validation cohort of around 110 different subjects was used. High-throughput TCR immunosequencing, statistical association of individual TCRs with disease status, and machine learning were combined to predict cytomegalovirus infection status. To study patterns of TCR occurrence, a later analysis re-analyzed previously published TCR beta repertoires from hundreds of donors and added high-resolution HLA genotyping. HLA typing covered class I and class II loci at four-digit resolution. Every discovery cohort repertoire had been produced on one sequencing platform. Alongside the repertoire data, information on donor age, sex, ethnicity and CMV serostatus was compiled. The number of typed donors differed by locus: about 629-630 for A, B, C, DRB1 and DQB1; approximately 520 for DQA1; 600 to 610 for DPA1; and 400 to 480 for DPB1. Roughly 5 DR-DQ haplotypes were treated as single units for association and clustering because of strong linkage in the cohort. A later genetic analysis used genome-wide SNP genotypes for about 60% of the 666 donors, treating that subset as a discovery cohort. The study aimed to test whether signatures of past pathogen exposure could be identified by cataloging public T cell receptors. Of the 398 genotyped donors, roughly 76% were placed in the genetic ancestry cluster associated with self-reported Caucasian donors. Among 350 to 400 genotyped donors of the cohort, an average of 235,054 unique TCR beta nucleotide sequences were sequenced per donor, approximately 20% of them non-productive. About 300 gigabases of sequencing data and tens of millions of unique TCR sequences were included in an early release covering roughly 600 HLA-typed donors. The study profiled the T cell repertoires of some 610 subjects by immunosequencing and related them to cytomegalovirus serostatus. Rather than drawing on any new phenotypic data, the later analysis identified candidate immune exposures from TCR beta sequences and the way those sequences occurred across donors. To decide whether each TCR beta V gene segment behaved as functional or pseudogenic, an earlier analysis of some 600 of the donors relied on high-throughput TCR beta sequencing.

The cohort comprised some 680 healthy bone marrow donors. At the time of sampling, all cohort members were nominally healthy, though unrecorded immune exposures were likely present. The donor tested CMV seropositive, placing the donor among the approximately 290 seropositive members of the cohort. A peripheral blood sample was provided by each donor, and peripheral blood mononuclear cells were used for TCR beta sequencing. Genomic DNA extraction from the blood cell samples was performed with the Qiagen DNeasy Blood Extraction Kit. V lost 6 bases and J lost 6 bases; the stretch between them is 18 bases long. The CDR3 spans 16 residues, from the cysteine through the phenylalanine. CDR3 DNA only is kept here, 48 bases in frame from base 1. CDR1 and CDR2 are drawn from the germline V gene: MGHRA, YSYEKL. Broad study findings and their caveats: A further reported finding was that TCR beta sequences accurately predicted the HLA-A and HLA-B alleles for most subjects in the first cohort. An association between a missense DCLRE1C variant and V-gene and J-gene trimming of TCR beta chains was found in a later genetic analysis and replicated in an independent cohort. CMV serostatus was the only immune exposure information available for the cohort. In a later analysis, some 17,000 TCR beta sequences were associated with specific HLA alleles at a false discovery rate of 0.05. According to a later analysis, most CMV-associated TCR beta chains appeared to be HLA-restricted, and the HLA associations seemed to be driven largely by CMV exposure. The sequencing pipeline was judged likely to have produced a cluster of highly shared sequence variants as a technical artifact. In a later analysis, several top co-occurrence clusters were reported to appear linked to parvovirus B19, influenza, CMV and Epstein-Barr virus. Some IMGT-functional V segments, including TRBV6-2 and TRBV6-3, could not be told apart with the 87-base-pair reads, so those segments were excluded. The classifier was reported to diagnose cytomegalovirus status with high specificity and sensitivity in both the original cohort and the validation cohort. A total of 150 to 200 TCR beta chains were listed by the study as associated with cytomegalovirus. Because some donors lacked HLA typing at each locus, the association tests relied only on the typed subset. When HLA alleles, especially DR and DQ, strongly co-occurred, TCR associations were difficult to assign to individual alleles. In a later analysis, HLA-associated TCR beta chains were found to be more clonally expanded and to have lower generation probabilities than equally common non-associated chains. A few of the identified cytomegalovirus-associated TCR beta chains were confirmed in vitro to be specific for cytomegalovirus antigens. Compared with the 666-donor mean, donors in an Asian-associated ancestry cluster had fewer N-insertions in productive TCRs, according to a later genetic analysis. This cohort had only TCR beta chains sequenced, and the lack of alpha or paired-chain data limited which features could be detected. Roughly uniform sequencing depth across donors was assumed in presence/absence analyses, although this assumption may not hold. Correlated functional status among segregating V segments might reflect linkage disequilibrium, but an unknown experimental factor could not be ruled out. While some public TCRs were present in many individuals, most TCR sequences turned up only very rarely across donors. In an earlier analysis of several hundred of the donors, most TCR beta V segments were observed in productive rearrangements about 90% or about 30% of the time, broadly matching IMGT annotations. It was suggested by the authors that the approach could potentially be generalized to other disease states and immunological phenotypes. Because counts were too low, roughly 16 rarely observed V segments, including chromosome 9 orphons, were left out of the earlier analysis of some 640 of the donors. In a later analysis, TCR association rates were found to vary across HLA loci, with the most associated TCRs seen for DRB1 alleles and the fewest for HLA-C alleles.

Libraries were constructed by the immunoSEQ multiplex PCR assay. For the multiplex PCR, a mixture combining 60 forward primers for TCR Vbeta segments and 13 reverse primers for TCR Jbeta segments was used. The CDR3 region of rearranged TCR beta genes was amplified from genomic DNA by a multiplex PCR assay. Amplified TCR beta libraries were sequenced as 87-base-pair reads on the Illumina HiSeq System. The study's own analysis went as follows. Across the 600 to 700 repertoires, a later analysis counted tens of millions of unique TCR beta chains, 9.5 million to 13 million of which were shared by at least two donors. Raw reads were error-corrected and collapsed into unique sequences by a nearest-neighbor algorithm in which closely related sequences were merged to remove PCR and sequencing errors. V, D and J gene segments were assigned by aligning CDR3 sequences to IMGT reference sequences. For a sequence to be retained, at least a six-nucleotide match to both a V gene segment and a J gene segment was required. Rearrangements were called productive when the CDR3 lacked stop codons and stayed in frame with V and J; all others were non-productive. Following IMGT convention, CDR3 was defined as the stretch from the second conserved V-encoded cysteine up to the conserved J-encoded phenylalanine. In an earlier analysis of more than 550 of the donors, sequences lacking an unambiguous match to a single V gene segment were excluded. In an earlier analysis of several hundred of the donors, a V segment was called functional when productive rearrangements were above 56.7%, and segregating when the standard deviation between donors exceeded 5%. To diagnose cytomegalovirus status from the catalog of TCR beta chain sequences, a statistical classification framework was built. In a later analysis, V and J genes were assigned by comparing TCR nucleotide sequences against IMGT/GENE-DB human TR gene sequences. The TCRdist pipeline was used in a later analysis to assign CDR3 sequences and most-parsimonious VDJ recombination scenarios. In a later analysis, each TCR beta chain was defined by its CDR3 amino acid sequence together with its V-gene family, and reads without a unique V-gene family were excluded. As a way to deal with suspected cross-contamination and a sequencing artifact, a later analysis dropped 450 to 700 nucleotide sequences that were highly shared and had low generation probability. In a later analysis, a clonal expansion index was calculated for each public chain from normalized within-repertoire ranks of inferred template counts. Generation probabilities in a later analysis came from a VDJ recombination model fitted to out-of-frame rearrangements, and those results were checked against IGoR. A later analysis scored TCR-TCR, TCR-HLA and TCR-CMV co-occurrence with hypergeometric tests, applying a repertoire-size bias correction to TCR pairs. In a later analysis, false discovery rates were estimated by permuting HLA or CMV assignments 20 times. In a later analysis, co-occurring TCRs were grouped with DBSCAN, and TCRdist sequence similarity was added when clustering was performed within HLA-allele-positive subsets. Repertoires with fewer than 30,000 or more than 120,000 public chains, plus five repertoires with anomalous nucleotide sharing, were excluded from co-occurrence clustering. As stored in TCRdb, this immuneACCESS dataset retains in-frame rearrangements with V and J assigned. A fraction of the clones does not appear; measured against another copy, unresolved V genes explain less than half of the discrepancy, and the remainder lacks a known reason. Clonal size and the V and J genes are those of that table, whereas D and trimming came from the DNA. Counted in this sample were 55,000 to 70,000 clones; about three quarters of them appeared once. The ten largest make up about 5% of the sample.

This clonotype was obtained from a male donor in good health and CMV-seropositive. The sequenced sample consisted of PBMCs. The chain employs TRBV4-1 and TRBJ1-6; the D gene is perhaps TRBD1, on 6 matching bases. The sequence in DNA is TGCGCCAGCAGTCCTTACAGGGTAGGGCCTAATTCACCCCTCCACTTT. Its coded protein is CASSPYRVGPNSPLHF.